Listed below are T cell receptor beta chains from one sample, sequenced in a study of tumour-infiltrating T cells in Burkitt lymphoma. Profiling relied on immunoSEQ multiplex PCR, and the TCRdb table lists in-frame clones only, not all of them. The sample shows fewer than 2,000 clones, roughly 17% of them seen only once. Sequencing used tumor tissue. Source of these receptors: a human donor with Burkitt lymphoma. Both conserved end residues are part of each CDR3. The order of the fields is D gene, clone size, J gene, V gene, CDR3 DNA, CDR3 protein. The D gene is left open where the match is weak. Size is stated for part of the rows, as once, few or many counts, or as a class when the clone is expanded.

TRBD2	NA	TRBJ2-1	TRBV27	TGTGCCAGCAGCCGCTTTCGGGACTATGGCAATGAGCAGTTCTTC	CASSRFRDYGNEQFF
NA	NA	TRBJ1-2	TRBV19	TGTGCCAGTAGAGGGCCGCAGGGGAGCTATGACTACACCTTC	CASRGPQGSYDYTF
NA	NA	TRBJ2-1	TRBV10-2	TGCGCCAGCAGTGATGACTACAATGAGCAGTTCTTC	CASSDDYNEQFF
NA	NA	TRBJ1-1	TRBV28	TGTGCCAGCAGTTTTCTCCGGGGCAGGGAGGGAACTGAAGCTTTCTTT	CASSFLRGREGTEAFF
TRBD2	few	TRBJ2-1	TRBV7-9	TGTGCCAGCATATTCGGGACTAGGATCTACAATGAGCAGTTCTTC	CASIFGTRIYNEQFF
NA	large	TRBJ1-6	TRBV4-1	TGCGCCAGCAGCCAAGAGGCGGTCGTCTTCTATAATTCACCCCTCCACTTT	CASSQEAVVFYNSPLHF
NA	few	TRBJ2-7	TRBV10-3	TGTGCCATCAGTGAAGCCACCGAGCAGTACTTC	CAISEATEQYF
TRBD2	few	TRBJ2-5	TRBV6-1	TGTGCCAGCAGTGAAGCTGGCGGGGGTGTACAAGAGACCCAGTACTTC	CASSEAGGGVQETQYF
NA	NA	TRBJ2-1	TRBV7-9	TGTGCCAGCAGCCCGGTGCTGAGGAATGAGCAGTTCTTC	CASSPVLRNEQFF
NA	NA	TRBJ1-5	TRBV19	TGTGCCAGTAGTATCCCGGGCAGGGCGAGAAATCAGCCCCAGCATTTT	CASSIPGRARNQPQHF
NA	NA	TRBJ2-3	TRBV2	TGTGCCAGCAGTGAAAGTAGAAGCGGAGGGGGGAGAGATACGCAGTATTTT	CASSESRSGGGRDTQYF
NA	NA	TRBJ2-2	TRBV7-9	TGTGCCAGCAGCATAGGACAGTTAAACACCGGGGAGCTGTTTTTT	CASSIGQLNTGELFF
NA	NA	TRBJ1-2	TRBV5-6	TGTGCCAGCAGCTTGGACGGATTTAACTATGGCTACACCTTC	CASSLDGFNYGYTF
NA	NA	TRBJ2-7	TRBV5-5	TGTGCCAGCAGCTTGGGCCCTGCCAGGAGTTCCTCCTACGAGCAGTACTTC	CASSLGPARSSSYEQYF
NA	NA	TRBJ2-7	TRBV7-7	TGTGCCAGCAGCTTAGGAGGGGGGTCCTACGAGCAGTACTTC	CASSLGGGSYEQYF
NA	NA	TRBJ1-6	TRBV27	TGTGCCAGCAGTTTACAGGGGATGGGGGTCTATAATTCACCCCTCCACTTT	CASSLQGMGVYNSPLHF
NA	few	TRBJ2-2	TRBV7-3	TGTGCCAGCAGCTTGGAGGGGTCGGTCACCGGGGAGCTGTTTTTT	CASSLEGSVTGELFF
NA	few	TRBJ2-2	TRBV19	TGTGCCAGTAGTATAGGGCAGGGTAACGGGGAGCTGTTTTTT	CASSIGQGNGELFF
TRBD2	NA	TRBJ2-2	TRBV9	TGTGCCAGCAGCTTAAGGACTAGCGCCAACACCGGGGAGCTGTTTTTT	CASSLRTSANTGELFF
NA	few	TRBJ2-6	TRBV18	TGTGCCAGCTCAAACAGGGAAACTGGGGCCAACGTCCTGACTTTC	CASSNRETGANVLTF
NA	few	TRBJ1-4	TRBV19	TGTGCCAGTAGTATAGATCTCGGGTCCCCGGATGAAAAACTGTTTTTT	CASSIDLGSPDEKLFF
TRBD1	NA	TRBJ1-2	TRBV9	TGTGCCAGCAGCCCGACAGGGAGCTATGGCTACACCTTC	CASSPTGSYGYTF
NA	NA	TRBJ1-2	TRBV29-1	TGCAGCGTTGAAGACGGCAGCCGGGGAGGCGGCTACACCTTC	CSVEDGSRGGGYTF
NA	few	TRBJ1-1	TRBV7-9	TGTGCCAGCAGCTTAGCCAGGGGACTAAACACTGAAGCTTTCTTT	CASSLARGLNTEAFF
NA	few	TRBJ2-7	TRBV4-1	TGCGCCAGCAGCCAAGACAGGGGTTCCTACGAGCAGTACTTC	CASSQDRGSYEQYF
NA	NA	TRBJ2-7	TRBV29-1	TGCAGCGTTGAGAAGGGGGACTACGAGCAGTACTTC	CSVEKGDYEQYF
TRBD1	NA	TRBJ2-7	TRBV4-1	TGCGCCAGCAGCCAAGATGGGACAGGGACCTACGAGCAGTACTTC	CASSQDGTGTYEQYF
NA	NA	TRBJ1-6	TRBV5-1	TGCGCCAGCAGGCCCCAGACCCTGGGGGACGCCCTCCACTTT	CASRPQTLGDALHF
NA	few	TRBJ1-5	TRBV4-1	TGCGCCAGCAGCCAAGACCACAGGGCGTATAGCAATCAGCCCCAGCATTTT	CASSQDHRAYSNQPQHF
NA	NA	TRBJ1-2	TRBV27	TGTGCCAGCAGTTTAGCGTGGTCATCGGGGGGCTACACCTTC	CASSLAWSSGGYTF
NA	few	TRBJ1-2	TRBV5-6	TGTGCCAGCAGCTTGGATGGAGCCAACTATGGCTACACCTTC	CASSLDGANYGYTF
NA	few	TRBJ2-7	TRBV4-2	TGTGCCAGCAGCCAATCTAGCCGGGACTTCTACGAGCAGTACTTC	CASSQSSRDFYEQYF
TRBD1	NA	TRBJ2-2	TRBV4-3	TGCGCCAGCAGCCGCCGGACAGGGGGCGACTTCGGGGAGCTGTTTTTT	CASSRRTGGDFGELFF
NA	few	TRBJ2-3	TRBV7-2	TGTGCCAGCAGCTTAGGCGAGGGTAGCACAGATACGCAGTATTTT	CASSLGEGSTDTQYF
TRBD2	NA	TRBJ2-3	TRBV7-9	TGTGCCAGCAGTTTAGTCGTCCCTAGCGGGGGGATGGTTACGCAGTATTTT	CASSLVVPSGGMVTQYF
NA	NA	TRBJ1-2	TRBV2	TGTGCCAGCGATCGTCCAGACCTCAACTATGGCTACACCTTC	CASDRPDLNYGYTF
TRBD1	few	TRBJ1-5	TRBV19	TGTGCCACCAGCCAGGGGGTCAATCAGCCCCAGCATTTT	CATSQGVNQPQHF
NA	few	TRBJ2-3	TRBV7-6	TGTGCCAGCAGCTTAGAGGGCCTACGGCCGGCAGATACGCAGTATTTT	CASSLEGLRPADTQYF